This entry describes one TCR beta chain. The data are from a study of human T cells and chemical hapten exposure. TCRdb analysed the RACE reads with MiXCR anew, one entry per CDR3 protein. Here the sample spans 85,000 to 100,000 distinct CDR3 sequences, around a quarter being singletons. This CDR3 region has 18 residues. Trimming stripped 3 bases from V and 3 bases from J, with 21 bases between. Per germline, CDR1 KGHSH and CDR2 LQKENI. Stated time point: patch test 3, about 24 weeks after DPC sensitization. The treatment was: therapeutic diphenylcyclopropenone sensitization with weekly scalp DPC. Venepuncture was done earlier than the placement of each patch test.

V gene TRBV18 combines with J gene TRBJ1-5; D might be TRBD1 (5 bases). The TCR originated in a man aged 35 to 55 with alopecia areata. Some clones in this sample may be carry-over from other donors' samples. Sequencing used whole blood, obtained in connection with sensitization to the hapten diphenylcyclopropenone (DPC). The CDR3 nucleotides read TGTGCCAGCTCACCCTCCAGGGAAGTAGGGATGGACAATCAGCCCCAGCATTTT. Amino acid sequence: CASSPSREVGMDNQPQHF.